These 26 T cell receptor beta chains originate from one sample sequenced in a study of cytomegalovirus exposure and HLA in healthy donors. The PCR was carried out with 60 Vbeta primers and 13 Jbeta primers. The table came from immunoSEQ multiplex PCR; TCRdb's copy has only in-frame clones and leaves some out. The sample gives some 190,000 clones, about 85% of which show up once; roughly 1.5% is in the top ten. The material sequenced was PBMCs. All receptors derive from a woman aged 45-65 years in good health and CMV-seronegative.

The rearrangement uses TRBV18 and TRBJ2-5; 8 bases map to TRBD1. V was clipped by 8 bases and J by 3 bases; unmatched bases: 2. The CDR3 has 12 residues. Per germline, CDR1 KGHSH and CDR2 LQKENI. In nucleotides, the CDR3 is TGTGCCAGCCGGACAGGGAAAGAGACCCAGTACTTC. Amino acids: CASRTGKETQYF.

This clone occurred once. The chain is built from TRBV6-5 and TRBJ2-2; unclear D gene. The germline gives CDR1 MNHEY, CDR2 SVGAGI. The CDR3 is 15 amino acids. The V end was cut by 6 bases, the J end by 0 bases, with 11 bases between. CDR3 protein: CASSLSPANTGELFF. CDR3 in DNA: TGTGCCAGCAGCCTGTCACCGGCGAACACCGGGGAGCTGTTTTTT.

V gene TRBV7-9 combines with J gene TRBJ1-4, with 8 bases fitting TRBD1. Germline V gene data show CDR1 as SEHNR and CDR2 as FQNEAQ (reference sequence). The J segment lost 7 bases and the V segment lost 5 bases, leaving 6 bases of the junction unmatched. This CDR3 is 14 amino acids long. CDR3 loop: CASSHDRGGEKLFF. The DNA of the CDR3 is TGTGCCAGCAGCCATGACAGGGGCGGTGAAAAACTGTTTTTT.

This clone appeared a few times. The rearrangement joins TRBV10-3 to TRBJ1-1; 9 nucleotides align to TRBD1. Trimming cost V 3 bases and J 3 bases; bases outside gene matches: 5. Germline-derived CDR1 and CDR2 are ENHRY and SYGVKD. The CDR3 runs 15 residues. As DNA, the CDR3 is TGTGCCATCAGTGAACAGGGGGCGGCGGACACTGAAGCTTTCTTT. Translation: CAISEQGAADTEAFF.

The J gene is TRBJ2-1, the V gene TRBV7-8; the match to TRBD2 covers 9 bases. After removal of 4 bases from V and 7 bases from J, the junction contained 8 bases not matched to a gene. This CDR3 is 15 amino acids long. Germline V gives CDR1 SGHVS, CDR2 FQNEAQ. In nucleotides, the CDR3 is TGTGCCAGCAGCTCGACTAGCGGAGCTTGGAATGAGCAGTTCTTC. It codes for CASSSTSGAWNEQFF.

The rearrangement links TRBV11-1 to TRBJ1-1; possible D gene TRBD1, 5 bases. This CDR3 contains 14 residues. Per the germline V gene, CDR1 is SGHAT and CDR2 is FQDESV (reference sequence). Between the trimmed V and J ends, which lost 2 bases and 4 bases, there was a span of 11 bases. The CDR3 loop is CASSLTSGGTEAFF. The CDR3 nucleotides are TGTGCCAGCAGCTTAACCTCGGGGGGCACTGAAGCTTTCTTT.

This clone came up a few times. The gene calls are TRBV2 and TRBJ2-1, with D unclear. Trimming took 8 bases from V and 8 from J, leaving 7 bases between them. The CDR3 length is 10 residues. Germline CDR1 and CDR2: SNHLY and FYNNEI. CDR3 nucleotides: TGTGCCAGCGAGGATCATGAGCAGTTCTTC. Translated, it gives CASEDHEQFF.

The genes are TRBV2 and TRBJ2-7; the D gene is possibly TRBD1 (5 bases). This CDR3 contains 14 residues. Trimming pared 7 bases from V and 4 bases from J, leaving 17 bases between. Per the germline V gene, CDR1 is SNHLY and CDR2 is FYNNEI. The CDR3 spells CASTPNRWAYEQYF. In DNA, the CDR3 is TGTGCCAGCACCCCCAACAGGTGGGCTTACGAGCAGTACTTC.

The V gene is TRBV27, the J gene TRBJ2-5; 7 bases fit TRBD1. The DNA end lines up better with TRBJ2-7; the J call may be wrong. The CDR3 covers 14 residues. The germline V gene has CDR1 MNHEY and CDR2 SMNVEV (reference sequence). The CDR3, as DNA: TGTGCCAGCAGTTTTGGGACAGCGACCTACGAGCAGTACTTC. Its translation: CASSFGTATYEQYF.

The chain has TRBV4-2 and TRBJ2-1; the match to TRBD1 covers 7 bases. The germline CDR1 and CDR2 sequences are LGHNA and YNFKEQ. The CDR3 extends over 16 amino acids. Trimming cost V 5 bases and J 1 base; bases outside gene matches: 8. The CDR3 bases are TGTGCCAGCAGCGCTGAAACAGGGGATTCCTACAATGAGCAGTTCTTC. Translating it yields CASSAETGDSYNEQFF.

The chain links TRBV7-2 to TRBJ1-1; 7 bases agree with TRBD1. The CDR3 has 12 amino acids. V gave up 4 bases and J gave up 5 bases; unmatched junction bases: 1. Germline CDR1 and CDR2: SGHTA and FQGNSA. As DNA, the CDR3 is TGTGCCAGCAGCTCCAGGGGGACTGAAGCTTTCTTT. Translating it yields CASSSRGTEAFF.

The V and J genes are TRBV2 and TRBJ1-5, with TRBD1 as a possible D gene (6 bases). CDR3 length: 16 amino acids. Germline CDR1 reads SNHLY; CDR2 reads FYNNEI. Trimming pared 5 bases from V and 6 bases from J, leaving 20 bases between. The CDR3 bases are TGTGCCAGCAGTTTACGGGACACCACTCACTCTCAGCCCCAGCATTTT. Amino acids: CASSLRDTTHSQPQHF.

The rearrangement uses TRBV4-3 and TRBJ1-1; 10 bases are shared with TRBD1. This CDR3 is built from 15 residues. The V and J ends lost 7 bases and 5 bases, in that order; junction bases with no gene match: 10. The V gene's germline CDR1 is LGHNA and CDR2 YSLEER. In nucleotides, the CDR3 is TGCGCCAGCAATCTGCAGTGGGGACAGGGGACTGAAGCTTTCTTT. Its protein product is CASNLQWGQGTEAFF.

This clone was seen a handful of times. CDR3 DNA sequence: TGTGCCAGCAGCGCACGTAGGGGTGGCTACACCTTC. Translation gives CASSARRGGYTF. V usage is TRBV5-6 and J usage is TRBJ1-2; tentative D call: TRBD1 (5 bases). There are 12 residues in the CDR3. Per germline, CDR1 SGHDT and CDR2 YYEEEE. Trimming pared 4 bases from V and 7 bases from J, leaving 11 bases between.

The rearrangement uses TRBV5-1 and TRBJ1-4, with 7 bases identical to TRBD1. Germline CDR1 is SGHRS and CDR2 is YFSETQ. There are 15 residues in the CDR3. The junction had 3 bases not matched to a gene; V was cut back by 0 bases and J by 4 bases. CDR3 in amino acids: CASSLGGQLNEKLFF. CDR3 bases: TGCGCCAGCAGCTTGGGGGGACAGCTTAATGAAAAACTGTTTTTT.

This chain joins TRBV6-4 and TRBJ2-7; 7 nucleotides agree with TRBD1. V shed 7 bases, J shed 3 bases, and the junction held 12 bases outside the gene matches. The CDR3 has 15 amino acids. Germline V CDR1 and CDR2: MRHNA, SNTAGT. CDR3 coding DNA: TGTGCCAGCAAAGAACAGGGGACGGGCGGCTACGAGCAGTACTTC. Translating gives CASKEQGTGGYEQYF.

Only a few counts were recorded for this clone. The gene calls are TRBV6-6 and TRBJ1-2; no definite D call. Germline CDR1 and CDR2: MNHNY and SVGAGI (reference sequence). This CDR3 comprises 11 residues. Trimming cost V 7 bases and J 11 bases, with 14 bases left between them. The CDR3 DNA sequence: TGTGCCAGCACCACCGGCGGCCCATACACCTTC. Protein product: CASTTGGPYTF.

This clone was found a few times. The chain links TRBV9 to TRBJ1-4, with D possibly TRBD1 on 6 matching bases. CDR3 length: 15 amino acids. Trimming took off 4 bases at V and 8 bases at J, with 18 bases between the two ends. Per the germline V gene, CDR1 is SGDLS and CDR2 is YYNGEE. The CDR3 nucleotides read TGTGCCAGCAGCCCCCTAGGGGGGGAGGGAGAAAAACTGTTTTTT. Its translation: CASSPLGGEGEKLFF. Full variable domain (outside the CDR3, taken from reference TRBV9 and TRBJ1-4): DSGVTQTPKHLITATGQRVTLRCSPRSGDLSVYWYQQSLDQGLQFLIQYYNGEERAKGNILERFSAQQFPDLHSELNLSSLELGDSALYFCASSPLGGEGEKLFFGSGTQLSVL.

V is TRBV11-3 and J is TRBJ2-1; 7 bases are a match to TRBD2. The germline V gene encodes CDR1 SGHNT and CDR2 YENEEA. After removal of 3 bases from V and 8 bases from J, the junction contained 7 bases not matched to a gene. The CDR3 runs to 14 residues. CDR3 amino acids: CASSLGRGLDEQFF. CDR3 nucleotides: TGTGCCAGCAGCTTGGGGAGGGGTCTCGATGAGCAGTTCTTC.

The gene calls are TRBV6-1 and TRBJ1-5; D possibly corresponds to TRBD1 (6 bases). V shed 3 bases and J shed 4 bases, with 13 bases lying between them. The CDR3 loop spans 15 amino acids. Per germline, CDR1 MNHNS and CDR2 SASEGT. In nucleotides, the CDR3 is TGTGCCAGCAGTGATATACAGGGCTGGAATCAGCCCCAGCATTTT. This translates into CASSDIQGWNQPQHF.

This clone was seen once. This sequence joins TRBV6-6 and TRBJ1-6; D is undetermined. V gave up 0 bases and J gave up 7 bases, with 13 bases separating them. The CDR3 has 16 residues. Germline loops: CDR1 MNHNY, CDR2 SVGAGI (reference sequence). CDR3 DNA sequence: TGTGCCAGCAGTTACTCGGGCGGAGGCGCAAATTCACCCCTCCACTTT. Its translation is CASSYSGGGANSPLHF.

The chain is built from TRBV6-6 and TRBJ2-7; tentative D call: TRBD2 (7 bases). The CDR3 is made up of 15 amino acids. The V end was cut by 5 bases, the J end by 4 bases, with 18 bases between. CDR1 is MNHNY and CDR2 is SVGAGI in the germline V gene (reference sequence). CDR3 nucleotide sequence: TGTGCCAGCAGTCCCCAAGGGGGACTACAATACGAGCAGTACTTC. Its protein is CASSPQGGLQYEQYF.

This clone was counted between two and nine times. V and J are TRBV27 and TRBJ1-4; D not certain. This CDR3 contains 14 residues. Germline lookup yields CDR1 MNHEY and CDR2 SMNVEV (reference sequence). The ends were cut back, 6 bases at V and 1 base at J, with 9 bases in the middle. The CDR3 sequence: CASSEWQTNEKLFF. The CDR3 DNA sequence: TGTGCCAGCAGCGAATGGCAAACTAATGAAAAACTGTTTTTT.

V gene TRBV9 combines with J gene TRBJ1-2; no clear D gene. Per the germline V gene, CDR1 is SGDLS and CDR2 is YYNGEE. The CDR3 is 12 residues long. Trimming removed 6 bases at V and 0 bases at J, with 6 bases between. For the CDR3, the DNA is TGTGCCAGCAATGGGCCTAACTATGGCTACACCTTC. This codes for CASNGPNYGYTF. The entire variable domain, with the rest obtained from reference TRBV9 and TRBJ1-2, is as follows: DSGVTQTPKHLITATGQRVTLRCSPRSGDLSVYWYQQSLDQGLQFLIQYYNGEERAKGNILERFSAQQFPDLHSELNLSSLELGDSALYFCASNGPNYGYTFGSGTRLTVV.

The chain employs TRBV18 and TRBJ1-1; D remains unclear. The CDR3 runs to 14 residues. Germline V gene sequence: CDR1 KGHSH, CDR2 LQKENI. V was cut by 5 bases and J by 1 base, with 11 bases left in between. CDR3 region: CASSSLDKNTEAFF. Written as DNA, the CDR3 is TGTGCCAGCTCATCGCTTGACAAGAACACTGAAGCTTTCTTT.

This clone was seen just once. At one end, the junction sequence differs from germline, possibly due to a read error. The J gene is TRBJ2-3, the V gene TRBV10-1; 9 positions agree with TRBD2. The CDR3 has 16 residues. CDR1 WNHNN and CDR2 SYGVQD come from the germline V gene (reference sequence). In DNA form, the CDR3 reads TGCGCCAGCAGTGAACCCACCGGGACTAGCAAAGATACGCAGTATTTT. Amino acids: CASSEPTGTSKDTQYF.